Following are 5 T cell receptor beta chains from one sample sequenced in a study of blood T cell dynamics during melanoma immunotherapy (dated by TCRdb to 2018 to 2021). The library was built by means of the immunoSEQ multiplex PCR assay. TCRdb re-hosts the immuneACCESS table, in-frame sequences only. Its copies lack some clones; in the studies checked, an unresolved V gene accounts for under half of them, and the cause for the rest is not known. The sample has roughly 13,000 clones on record, about 86% of them singletons. The leading ten clones occupy 3.5% to 5% of the sample. Interpreted using the paper, the time point label stands for: pre-treatment baseline. Sequencing was performed on blood, taken from a patient treated with checkpoint blockade. The source of these receptors is a human donor with melanoma.

This clone was recorded once. The chain employs TRBV29-1 and TRBJ1-2, with 11 positions matching TRBD1. The CDR3 is 14 amino acids. The ends lost 6 bases at V and 7 bases at J; junction bases unmatched: 10. Germline V CDR1 and CDR2: SQVTM, ANQGSEA. CDR3 nucleotides: TGCAGCGTGGAACCGGGACAGGGGGTTTCTGGCTACACCTTC. Its translation is CSVEPGQGVSGYTF.

This sequence joins TRBV5-4 and TRBJ2-3; maybe TRBD1 (5 bases). Germline CDR1 reads SGHNT; CDR2 reads YYREEE (reference sequence). Trimming stripped 2 bases from V and 2 bases from J, with 6 bases between. The CDR3 has 13 amino acids. CDR3 sequence: CASSFRATDTQYF. DNA of the CDR3: TGTGCCAGCAGCTTCAGGGCCACAGATACGCAGTATTTT.

This sequence joins TRBV6-5 and TRBJ1-1, with D tentatively TRBD1 (6 bases). The CDR3 is made up of 15 amino acids. Germline CDR1 MNHEY, CDR2 SVGAGI. Trimming shortened V by 4 bases and J by 3 bases, and 15 bases separated the two germline ends. The CDR3 protein is CASSSDSTGHTEAFF. Here the CDR3 DNA reads TGTGCCAGCAGTTCAGATTCGACAGGTCACACTGAAGCTTTCTTT.

The rearrangement joins TRBV7-9 to TRBJ2-4, with TRBD1 matching 8 bases. The CDR3 is 16 residues long. Per germline, CDR1 SEHNR and CDR2 FQNEAQ (reference sequence). V lost 5 bases, J lost 2 bases, and 8 bases stayed unmatched. The DNA for the CDR3 is TGTGCCAGCAGCCGCGTCCAGGGGGCTTCCAAAAACATTCAGTACTTC. This sequence encodes CASSRVQGASKNIQYF.

The chain couples TRBV10-1 to TRBJ2-5; tentative D call: TRBD2 (5 bases). The CDR3 is 13 residues long. Germline V gene data show CDR1 as WNHNN and CDR2 as SYGVQD (reference sequence). V was pared by 8 bases and J by 3 bases, with 13 bases between. DNA of the CDR3: TGCGCCAGCCGCCGACGGGAAAAAGAGACCCAGTACTTC. Encoded protein: CASRRREKETQYF.